The following is a TCR beta chain sequence with its context. The PCR had 60 Vbeta and 13 Jbeta primers. TCRdb's copy holds only in-frame clones and misses some; the assay was immunoSEQ multiplex PCR. The profile shows about 94,000 clones, roughly 80% of them singletons. J lost 1 base, V lost 4 bases, and 2 bases had no gene match. The length of the CDR3 is 13 residues. Germline V CDR1 and CDR2: SQVTM, ANQGSEA. These data originate in a study of cytomegalovirus exposure and HLA in healthy donors. The J gene is TRBJ1-1, the V gene TRBV29-1, with 8 bases that match TRBD1. The clonotype originates from a man aged 40-49 years in good health and CMV-seropositive. The sample taken for sequencing was PBMCs. The CDR3 sequence is CSVAGGPNTEAFF. CDR3 bases: TGCAGCGTTGCAGGGGGCCCGAACACTGAAGCTTTCTTT.